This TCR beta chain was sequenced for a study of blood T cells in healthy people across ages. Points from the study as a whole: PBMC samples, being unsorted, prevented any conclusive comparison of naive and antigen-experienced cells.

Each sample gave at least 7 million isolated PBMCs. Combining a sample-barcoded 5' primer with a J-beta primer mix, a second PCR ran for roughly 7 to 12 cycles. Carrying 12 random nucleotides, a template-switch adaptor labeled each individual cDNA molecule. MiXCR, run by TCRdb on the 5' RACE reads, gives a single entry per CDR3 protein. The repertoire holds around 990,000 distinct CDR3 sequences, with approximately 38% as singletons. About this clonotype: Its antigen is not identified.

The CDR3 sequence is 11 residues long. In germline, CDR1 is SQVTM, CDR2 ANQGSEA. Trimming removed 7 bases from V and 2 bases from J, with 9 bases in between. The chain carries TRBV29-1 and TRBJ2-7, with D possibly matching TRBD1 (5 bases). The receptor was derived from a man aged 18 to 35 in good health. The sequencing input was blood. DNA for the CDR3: TGCAGCGCAGAGGACACCTACGAGCAGTACTTC. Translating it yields CSAEDTYEQYF.